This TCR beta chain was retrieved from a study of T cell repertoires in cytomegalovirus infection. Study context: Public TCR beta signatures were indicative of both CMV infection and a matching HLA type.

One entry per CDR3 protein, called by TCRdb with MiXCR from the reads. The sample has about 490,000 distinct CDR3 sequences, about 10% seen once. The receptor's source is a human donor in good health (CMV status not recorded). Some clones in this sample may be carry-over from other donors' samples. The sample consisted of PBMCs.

The CDR3: CASSLRESVYEQYF. CDR3 nucleotide sequence: TGTGCCAGCAGCTTAAGAGAGTCAGTCTACGAGCAGTACTTC. The gene calls are TRBV7-9 and TRBJ2-7; D unresolved. Trimming left V 2 bases short and J 3 bases short, with 11 bases between. The CDR3 sequence is 14 residues long. Per the germline V gene, CDR1 is SEHNR and CDR2 is FQNEAQ (reference sequence).